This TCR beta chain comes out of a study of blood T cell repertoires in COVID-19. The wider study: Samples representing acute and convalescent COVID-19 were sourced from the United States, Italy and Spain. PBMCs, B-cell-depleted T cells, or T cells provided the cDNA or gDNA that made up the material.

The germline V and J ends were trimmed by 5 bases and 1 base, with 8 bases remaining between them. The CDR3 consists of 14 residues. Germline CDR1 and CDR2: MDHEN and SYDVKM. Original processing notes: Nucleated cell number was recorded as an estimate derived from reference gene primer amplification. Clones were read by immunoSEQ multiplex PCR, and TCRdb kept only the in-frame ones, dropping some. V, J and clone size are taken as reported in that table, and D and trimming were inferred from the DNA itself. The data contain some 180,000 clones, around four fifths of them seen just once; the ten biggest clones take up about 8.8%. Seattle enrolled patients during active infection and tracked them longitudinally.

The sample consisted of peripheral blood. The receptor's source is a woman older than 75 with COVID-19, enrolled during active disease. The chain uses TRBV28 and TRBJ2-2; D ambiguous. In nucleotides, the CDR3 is TGTGCCAGCAGTGGATACAGGAACACCGGGGAGCTGTTTTTT. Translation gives CASSGYRNTGELFF.